This T cell receptor beta chain came from a study of T-cell reconstitution after alpha-beta-depleted transplantation in children. Study-level results: Elevated TCRbeta diversity at day 60 was traced, in some patients, to surviving recipient T cells and thymic progenitors. About two months after transplant, alpha-beta T cells reportedly came from several hundred expanded graft clones.

The authors prepared the TCRbeta library with unique molecular identifiers. TCRdb called the PCR reads again in MiXCR, with one record for every CDR3 protein. The data contain around 190,000 distinct CDR3 sequences, roughly 7.1% of them singletons. The ends lost 5 bases at V and 0 bases at J; junction bases unmatched: 5. CDR1 DFQATT and CDR2 SNEGSKA come from the germline V gene (reference sequence). The CDR3 is 14 residues long. As to this clonotype: The antigen is unknown.

The rearrangement joins TRBV20-1 to TRBJ2-5; 8 bases map to TRBD2. This clonotype was obtained from a boy younger than 10 with acute lymphoblastic leukemia, due to receive a stem cell transplant. The material sequenced was PBMCs, taken before TCRalphabeta/CD19-depleted stem cell transplant. CDR3 nucleotide sequence: TGCAGTGCTGCAGTAGCGGGGAACCAAGAGACCCAGTACTTC. Translating it yields CSAAVAGNQETQYF.